Sequencing of this TCR beta chain was carried out in a study of OX40 agonist ivuxolimab in advanced cancers. For the study at large: Three individuals attained partial responses, comprising one hepatocellular carcinoma case and two cutaneous melanoma cases.

Concerning this clone itself: Antigen unknown.

Study results and caveats: Dosing at 0.1 to 3.0 mg/kg was accompanied by clonal expansion of CD4+ and CD8+ blood T cells by week 6. CD8+ T cells averaged more expanded clones than CD4+.

The repertoire was sequenced with immunoSEQ multiplex PCR; TCRdb's copy has only in-frame clones and lacks some. The data hold tens of thousands of clones, with 84% observed a single time. The CDR3 is made up of 12 amino acids. The germline CDR1 and CDR2 sequences are LNHDA and SQIVND (reference sequence). V lost 3 bases to trimming and J lost 8 bases, with 10 bases between them. Patients had blood sampled at baseline and again on cycle 4 day 1 and cycle 7 day 1. The chain links TRBV19 to TRBJ1-1; the D is unclear. The receptor was isolated from an adult with an advanced solid tumor such as melanoma, head and neck, liver or kidney cancer. The sequencing here drew on CD4+ or CD8+ T cells sorted from blood, taken in a trial of the OX40 agonist ivuxolimab. CDR3 in DNA: TGTGCCAGTAGTATGGTTCCGAGCGAAGCTTTCTTT. Translating it yields CASSMVPSEAFF. The whole variable domain, filled in from reference TRBV19 and TRBJ1-1, reads DGGITQSPKYLFRKEGQNVTLSCEQNLNHDAMYWYRQDPGQGLRLIYYSQIVNDFQKGDIAEGYSVSREKKESFPLTVTSAQKNPTAFYLCASSMVPSEAFFGQGTRLTVV.